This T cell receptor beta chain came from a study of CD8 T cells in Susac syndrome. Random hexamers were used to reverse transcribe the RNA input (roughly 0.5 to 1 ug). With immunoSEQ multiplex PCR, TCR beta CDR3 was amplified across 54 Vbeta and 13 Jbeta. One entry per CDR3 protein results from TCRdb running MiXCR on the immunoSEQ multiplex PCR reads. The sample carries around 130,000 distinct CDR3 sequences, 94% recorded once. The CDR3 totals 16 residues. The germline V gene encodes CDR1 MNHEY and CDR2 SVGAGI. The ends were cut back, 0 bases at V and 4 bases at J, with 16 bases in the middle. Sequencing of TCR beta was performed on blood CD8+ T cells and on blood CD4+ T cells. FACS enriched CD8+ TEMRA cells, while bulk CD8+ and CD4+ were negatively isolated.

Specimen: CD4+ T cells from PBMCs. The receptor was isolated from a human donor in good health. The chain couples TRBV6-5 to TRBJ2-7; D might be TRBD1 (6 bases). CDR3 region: CASSYSMSTGLYEQYF. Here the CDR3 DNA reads TGTGCCAGCAGTTACTCGATGAGCACAGGGTTATACGAGCAGTACTTC.